The entry that follows covers one TCR beta chain sequence. These data come from a study of somatic mutations in cytotoxic T cells in rheumatoid arthritis. TCRdb's table, derived via immunoSEQ multiplex PCR, lists solely in-frame clones and lacks some. The sample lists 17,000 or so clones, about 80% occurring once. This sequence originates from an adult with rheumatoid arthritis. Sequenced input: CD8+ T cells sorted from blood.

CDR3 loop: CASSLAEVNTEAFF. CDR3 bases: TGTGCCAGCAGCTTAGCGGAAGTGAACACTGAAGCTTTCTTT. V usage is TRBV7-6 and J usage is TRBJ1-1; unclear D gene. The CDR3 length is 14 residues. Deletions cut 0 bases from V and 0 bases from J, with 5 bases between. The germline gives CDR1 SGHVS, CDR2 FNYEAQ. Combining the CDR3 with reference TRBV7-6 and TRBJ1-1 gives the whole variable domain GAGVSQSPRYKVTKRGQDVALRCDPISGHVSLYWYRQALGQGPEFLTYFNYEAQQDKSGLPNDRFSAERPEGSISTLTIQRTEQRDSAMYRCASSLAEVNTEAFFGQGTRLTVV.